A single sample is the source of the 14 T cell receptor beta chains below, sequenced in a study of PD-L1 blockade in urothelial cancer. This sample's time point: pretreatment peripheral blood. The method was immunoSEQ multiplex PCR; TCRdb's version includes in-frame clones alone and lacks a portion of them. The repertoire has about 87,000 clones, 84% of them found once; the top ten carry around 1.9%. The source was PBMCs, collected around atezolizumab (anti-PD-L1) treatment. These receptors were collected from a man in his 60s with urothelial cancer.

The chain uses TRBV28 and TRBJ2-1; maybe TRBD1 (5 bases). The CDR3 is 13 residues long. Germline V gene data show CDR1 as MDHEN and CDR2 as SYDVKM. CDR3 sequence reads: CVSRQGTYNEQFF. The DNA of the CDR3 is TGTGTAAGTAGGCAGGGAACTTACAATGAGCAGTTCTTC.

This clone was seen once. The chain joins TRBV6-5 to TRBJ1-2; TRBD1 matches 8 bases. CDR3 length: 16 residues. V gave up 0 bases and J gave up 2 bases; unmatched junction bases: 5. Germline V CDR1 and CDR2: MNHEY, SVGAGI. The CDR3 coding sequence is TGTGCCAGCAGTTACTCCCCCGGGACAGGAAACTATGGCTACACCTTC. It translates to CASSYSPGTGNYGYTF.

The chain couples TRBV25-1 to TRBJ2-5; D gene unclear. V gave up 2 bases and J gave up 5 bases, with 9 bases separating them. The germline gives CDR1 MGHDK, CDR2 SYGVNS. CDR3 length: 13 residues. The CDR3 spells CASSEQLGETQYF. DNA of the CDR3: TGTGCCAGCAGTGAACAACTGGGCGAGACCCAGTACTTC.

The rearrangement joins TRBV19 to TRBJ2-1; possibly TRBD1 for D (5 bases). The germline V gene has CDR1 LNHDA and CDR2 SQIVND (reference sequence). V was pared by 0 bases and J by 0 bases, with 18 bases between. The CDR3 runs to 19 residues. CDR3 loop: CASSIDLLGLDSSYNEQFF. For the CDR3, the DNA is TGTGCCAGTAGTATAGATCTATTGGGTCTCGACAGCTCCTACAATGAGCAGTTCTTC.

The chain combines TRBV19 with TRBJ2-2; D is perhaps TRBD2 (5 bases). The length of the CDR3 is 17 residues. V lost 3 bases and J 7 bases, leaving 21 bases between the germline ends. Per germline, CDR1 LNHDA and CDR2 SQIVND (reference sequence). The CDR3 region is CASSMLIRVRGGGELFF. The CDR3 DNA reads as TGTGCCAGTAGTATGCTCATCCGCGTCCGCGGAGGCGGGGAGCTGTTTTTT.

This chain connects TRBV4-2 to TRBJ2-2, with 11 bases fitting TRBD2. CDR1 LGHNA and CDR2 YNFKEQ come from the germline V gene. CDR3 length equals 17 residues. V shed 3 bases, J shed 3 bases, and the junction held 6 bases outside the gene matches. The CDR3, as DNA: TGTGCCAGCAGCCAGGGTACGGGACTAGCGGACACCGGGGAGCTGTTTTTT. It codes for CASSQGTGLADTGELFF.

The rearrangement joins TRBV5-4 to TRBJ1-2; tentatively, D is TRBD1 (6 bases). The germline V gene encodes CDR1 SGHNT and CDR2 YYREEE (reference sequence). This CDR3 contains 14 residues. Trimming removed 3 bases at V and 3 bases at J, with 12 bases between. The CDR3 region is CASSWPDSHYGYTF. CDR3 coding DNA: TGTGCCAGCAGCTGGCCGGACAGCCACTATGGCTACACCTTC.

The CDR3 spells CASSLTSGGAGNEQFF. CDR3 nucleotide sequence: TGTGCCAGCAGCTTAACTAGCGGGGGGGCGGGCAATGAGCAGTTCTTC. V gene TRBV7-6 combines with J gene TRBJ2-1; 13 bases agree with TRBD2. The CDR3 is made up of 16 amino acids. Trimming removed 2 bases from V and 6 bases from J; junction bases left unmatched: 4. The V gene's germline CDR1 is SGHVS and CDR2 FNYEAQ.

This chain connects TRBV7-9 to TRBJ2-3, with TRBD2 matching 14 bases. The CDR3 is 16 amino acids. The V segment lost 3 bases and the J segment 8 bases; nucleotides outside the gene matches: 7. Germline V gene sequence: CDR1 SEHNR, CDR2 FQNEAQ (reference sequence). The CDR3 is CASSFTSGTSGGTQYF. As DNA, the CDR3 is TGTGCCAGCAGCTTCACTTCCGGGACTAGCGGGGGTACGCAGTATTTT. Drawing the rest from reference TRBV7-9 and TRBJ2-3, the complete variable domain is DTGVSQNPRHKITKRGQNVTFRCDPISEHNRLYWYRQTLGQGPEFLTYFQNEAQLEKSRLLSDRFSAERPKGSFSTLEIQRTEQGDSAMYLCASSFTSGTSGGTQYFGPGTRLTVL.

The chain has TRBV19 and TRBJ1-2; 7 bases are shared with TRBD1. From germline, CDR1 is LNHDA and CDR2 SQIVND (reference sequence). The CDR3 has 14 residues. After removal of 9 bases from V and 8 bases from J, the junction contained 15 bases not matched to a gene. In DNA, the CDR3 is TGTGCCAGCCTGACTGACAGGGAGGCCTTCGGCTACACCTTC. It translates to CASLTDREAFGYTF.

This sequence joins TRBV29-1 and TRBJ2-7; 12 nucleotides match TRBD1. CDR1 is SQVTM, CDR2 ANQGSEA, per germline. The CDR3 has 14 residues. V was pared by 5 bases and J by 6 bases, with 8 bases of the junction left unmatched. The CDR3 region has the DNA TGCAGCGTTCACAACCGGGACAGGGGGCGCGAGCAGTACTTC. Residues: CSVHNRDRGREQYF.

V gene TRBV5-1 combines with J gene TRBJ1-5; 7 bases align to TRBD1. V was pared by 0 bases and J by 5 bases, with 5 bases of the junction left unmatched. There are 15 residues in the CDR3. The V gene's germline CDR1 is SGHRS and CDR2 YFSETQ. DNA of the CDR3: TGCGCCAGCAGCTTGGAGGGGACAGAGGATCAGCCCCAGCATTTT. Translating it yields CASSLEGTEDQPQHF.

The CDR3 loop reads CASSLASPNEQFF. Written as DNA, the CDR3 is TGTGCCAGCAGCTTAGCAAGCCCCAATGAGCAGTTCTTC. V gene TRBV7-2 combines with J gene TRBJ2-1; no definite D call. This CDR3 region has 13 residues. Germline loops: CDR1 SGHTA, CDR2 FQGNSA. Trimming stripped 0 bases from V and 6 bases from J, with 6 bases between.

This chain connects TRBV2 to TRBJ2-7, with TRBD2 as a possible D gene (5 bases). Germline CDR1 and CDR2: SNHLY and FYNNEI. Deletions cut 7 bases from V and 9 bases from J, with 22 bases between. There are 14 residues in the CDR3. The chain's CDR3 is CASTPGELGDAQYF. The CDR3 DNA follows: TGTGCCAGCACCCCGGGCGAACTAGGAGATGCGCAGTACTTC.